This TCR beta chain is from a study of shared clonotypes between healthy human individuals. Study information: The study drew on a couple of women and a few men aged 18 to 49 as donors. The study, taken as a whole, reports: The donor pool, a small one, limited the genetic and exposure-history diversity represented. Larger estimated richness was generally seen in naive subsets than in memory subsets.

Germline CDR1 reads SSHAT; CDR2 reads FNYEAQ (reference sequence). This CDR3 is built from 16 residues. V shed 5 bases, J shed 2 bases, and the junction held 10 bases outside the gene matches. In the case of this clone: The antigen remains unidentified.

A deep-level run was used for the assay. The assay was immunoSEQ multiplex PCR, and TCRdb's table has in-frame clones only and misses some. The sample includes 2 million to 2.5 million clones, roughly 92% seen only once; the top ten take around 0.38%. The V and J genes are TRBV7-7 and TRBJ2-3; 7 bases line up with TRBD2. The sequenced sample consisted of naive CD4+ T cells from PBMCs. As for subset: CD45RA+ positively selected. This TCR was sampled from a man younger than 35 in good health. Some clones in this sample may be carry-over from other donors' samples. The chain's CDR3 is CASSRSLAGPTDTQYF. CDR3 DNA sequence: TGTGCCAGCAGCCGGTCCTTAGCGGGCCCCACAGATACGCAGTATTTT.